This paragraph covers one T cell receptor (beta chain) sequence. Its specificity is unknown. The data originate from a study of blood T cells in healthy people across ages. The overall study: Template switching recovered approximately one barcoded beta molecule for every two T cells.

Every donor gave roughly 9.2 milliliters of peripheral blood. Primed by a sample-barcoded 5' primer and a J-beta primer mix, a second PCR proceeded for about 7 to 12 cycles. Every cDNA was tagged by a template-switch adaptor with 12 random nucleotides. In TCRdb, the 5' RACE reads were re-called with MiXCR into one record per CDR3 protein. The sample shows over 1,300,000 distinct CDR3 sequences, around 59% of them seen only once. General study results and limits: Per million T cells, TCR beta diversity dropped about linearly as age rose.

V was pared by 1 base and J by 4 bases, with 16 bases between. The germline gives CDR1 MGHRA, CDR2 YSYEKL. The CDR3 has 17 residues. The sequence was obtained from a young man in good health. The chain employs TRBV4-1 and TRBJ1-4, with D maybe TRBD1 (5 bases). Material: blood. CDR3 residues: CASSQARDGFNNEKLFF. The CDR3, as DNA: TGCGCCAGCAGCCAAGCCCGGGACGGCTTCAATAATGAAAAACTGTTTTTT.